Presented here are 18 T cell receptor beta chains from one specimen sequenced in a study of blood T cell repertoires in COVID-19. TCRdb keeps only in-frame clones here, not all; method: immunoSEQ multiplex PCR. The repertoire holds 24,000 or so clones, with 75% to 90% as singletons. Sequenced sample: peripheral blood. All receptors derive from a woman of 80 years or more with acute or convalescent COVID-19.

The table lists this clone with a few counts. The chain combines TRBV7-9 with TRBJ2-1, with 9 bases lining up with TRBD2. Germline-derived CDR1 and CDR2 are SEHNR and FQNEAQ (reference sequence). The J segment lost 9 bases and the V segment lost 5 bases, leaving 11 bases of the junction unmatched. The CDR3 runs to 15 residues. The CDR3 spells CASSPQRGALFEQFF. CDR3 bases: TGTGCCAGCAGCCCCCAGCGGGGGGCCCTCTTTGAGCAGTTCTTC.

This chain links TRBV18 with TRBJ2-7; no definite D call. Germline values: CDR1 KGHSH, CDR2 LQKENI. V was clipped by 2 bases and J by 2 bases, with 13 bases between them. The CDR3 sequence is 15 residues long. CDR3 sequence reads: CASSPGQAMAYEQYF. The DNA of the CDR3 is TGTGCCAGCTCACCAGGCCAGGCTATGGCCTACGAGCAGTACTTC.

The chain employs TRBV6-5 and TRBJ2-7; 9 nucleotides align to TRBD1. Germline CDR1 MNHEY, CDR2 SVGAGI. This CDR3 is built from 13 residues. V lost 10 bases, J lost 2 bases, and 6 bases stayed unmatched. CDR3 residues: CAIAGTGTYEQYF. The CDR3 DNA sequence: TGTGCCATAGCCGGGACAGGGACCTACGAGCAGTACTTC.

This clone is labeled medium-sized (0.01 to 0.1%). Other DNA variants within this sample encode the same CDR3. The genes are TRBV18 and TRBJ1-5; 7 nucleotides line up with TRBD1. Germline loops: CDR1 KGHSH, CDR2 LQKENI. CDR3 length: 16 amino acids. Trimming removed 6 bases from V and 1 base from J; junction bases left unmatched: 9. The CDR3 DNA reads TGTGCCAGCTCCCCCGACAGGGTCGACAGCAATCAGCCCCAGCATTTT. Translated, it gives CASSPDRVDSNQPQHF.

The gene calls are TRBV28 and TRBJ2-1; TRBD1 agrees at 8 bases. This CDR3 has 13 amino acids. Germline V lookup: CDR1 MDHEN, CDR2 SYDVKM. V lost 2 bases, J lost 9 bases, and 3 bases stayed unmatched. The CDR3 region is CASSLGQGSEQFF. The DNA of the CDR3 is TGTGCCAGCAGTTTAGGACAGGGTAGTGAGCAGTTCTTC.

The rearrangement links TRBV7-2 to TRBJ2-1; TRBD2 agrees at 10 bases. The CDR3 totals 15 residues. Germline lookup yields CDR1 SGHTA and CDR2 FQGNSA. V trimming: 8 bases; J trimming: 8 bases; junction bases outside the gene matches: 12. The CDR3, as DNA: TGTGCCAGCCTTCCTAGGTCTAGCGGGAGTTATGAGCAGTTCTTC. Protein: CASLPRSSGSYEQFF.

This sequence joins TRBV18 and TRBJ1-4; TRBD1 agrees at 9 bases. This CDR3 region has 15 residues. With V trimmed by 4 bases and J by 6 bases, 6 bases remained unmatched. CDR1 and CDR2 (germline): KGHSH, LQKENI. The CDR3 loop reads CASSQPGQGDEKLFF. Written as DNA, the CDR3 is TGTGCCAGCTCACAACCGGGACAGGGAGATGAAAAACTGTTTTTT.

The chain joins TRBV10-3 to TRBJ2-1, with D possibly matching TRBD1 (6 bases). The CDR3 is 13 amino acids. V shed 3 bases and J shed 10 bases, with 13 bases lying between them. Germline CDR1 ENHRY, CDR2 SYGVKD. In DNA form, the CDR3 reads TGTGCCATCAGTGACGCCAGGGGCCGCGAGCAGTTCTTC. Translated: CAISDARGREQFF.

V and J are TRBV9 and TRBJ2-2; D not resolved. The germline V and J ends were trimmed by 0 bases and 4 bases, with 7 bases remaining between them. The germline CDR1 and CDR2 sequences are SGDLS and YYNGEE. The CDR3 spans 14 residues. This CDR3 is CASSVETSTGELFF. Here the CDR3 DNA reads TGTGCCAGCAGCGTAGAAACGAGCACCGGGGAGCTGTTTTTT.

This rearrangement joins TRBV5-1 to TRBJ1-2, with D unresolved. The CDR3 loop spans 13 amino acids. Trimming removed 0 bases from V and 4 bases from J, with 7 bases in between. From germline, CDR1 is SGHRS and CDR2 YFSETQ. The CDR3 is CASSLDKFYGYTF. DNA of the CDR3: TGCGCCAGCAGCTTGGACAAGTTCTATGGCTACACCTTC.

This rearrangement joins TRBV5-1 to TRBJ2-3, with 10 bases aligning to TRBD1. The CDR3 sequence is 17 residues long. The germline gives CDR1 SGHRS, CDR2 YFSETQ. With V trimmed by 8 bases and J by 4 bases, 16 bases remained unmatched. The chain's CDR3 is CASSDRDRGRGSDTQYF. CDR3 DNA sequence: TGCGCCAGTTCGGACCGGGACAGGGGACGAGGGTCAGATACGCAGTATTTT.

CDR3 nucleotides: TGCAGTGCGCTCGACAGGGAATTCACCTTC. It codes for CSALDREFTF. The chain uses TRBV20-1 and TRBJ1-2; the match to TRBD1 covers 7 bases. Unmatched junction bases numbered 8, after V lost 6 bases and J lost 13 bases. Germline CDR1 reads DFQATT; CDR2 reads SNEGSKA (reference sequence). This CDR3 has 10 amino acids.

Of note for this clone: The identical CDR3 is also encoded by other nucleotide sequences in the sample. The genes are TRBV9 and TRBJ1-1, with 9 bases fitting TRBD1. This CDR3 has 15 amino acids. V was pared by 1 base and J by 1 base, with 2 bases of the junction left unmatched. From germline, CDR1 is SGDLS and CDR2 YYNGEE. CDR3 in amino acids: CASSVLDRGNTEAFF. The CDR3 DNA is TGTGCCAGCAGCGTATTGGACAGGGGGAACACTGAAGCTTTCTTT.

V is TRBV19 and J is TRBJ1-2; possibly TRBD1 for D (5 bases). CDR1 and CDR2 (germline): LNHDA, SQIVND (reference sequence). Trimming stripped 3 bases from V and 4 bases from J, with 12 bases between. The CDR3 has 14 amino acids. CDR3 amino acids: CASSIRRGSYGYTF. The CDR3 bases are TGTGCCAGTAGTATTCGAAGGGGTTCCTATGGCTACACCTTC.

This chain links TRBV4-2 with TRBJ2-2; possible D gene TRBD2, 5 bases. The CDR3 runs to 16 residues. Germline V gives CDR1 LGHNA, CDR2 YNFKEQ. Trimming stripped 1 base from V and 5 bases from J, with 14 bases between. Here the CDR3 reads CASSQVGSSGTGELFF. The CDR3 DNA sequence: TGTGCCAGCAGCCAAGTGGGGAGTTCGGGGACCGGGGAGCTGTTTTTT.

The chain is built from TRBV29-1 and TRBJ2-1; possibly TRBD2 for D (6 bases). Germline CDR1 SQVTM, CDR2 ANQGSEA. This CDR3 spans 12 amino acids. The V end lost 4 bases, the J end lost 9 bases, and 13 bases lay between the germline ends. CDR3 in amino acids: CSVAREVTEQFF. The CDR3 nucleotides are TGCAGCGTTGCGAGGGAGGTTACTGAGCAGTTCTTC.

The chain joins TRBV30 to TRBJ2-1; TRBD2 aligns across 13 bases. Germline values: CDR1 GTSNPN, CDR2 SVGIG (reference sequence). The V and J ends lost 2 bases and 9 bases, in that order; junction bases with no gene match: 4. This CDR3 has 14 amino acids. The CDR3 loop is CAWSSGLAGAEQFF. The CDR3 DNA reads as TGTGCCTGGAGTTCCGGACTAGCGGGAGCTGAGCAGTTCTTC.

This chain links TRBV2 with TRBJ2-1; maybe TRBD1 (6 bases). Germline V gene data show CDR1 as SNHLY and CDR2 as FYNNEI. Trimming left V 4 bases short and J 10 bases short, with 14 bases between. This CDR3 comprises 13 residues. The CDR3 sequence: CASSGPRGGEQFF. CDR3 nucleotides: TGTGCCAGCAGTGGTCCCAGGGGCGGCGAGCAGTTCTTC.